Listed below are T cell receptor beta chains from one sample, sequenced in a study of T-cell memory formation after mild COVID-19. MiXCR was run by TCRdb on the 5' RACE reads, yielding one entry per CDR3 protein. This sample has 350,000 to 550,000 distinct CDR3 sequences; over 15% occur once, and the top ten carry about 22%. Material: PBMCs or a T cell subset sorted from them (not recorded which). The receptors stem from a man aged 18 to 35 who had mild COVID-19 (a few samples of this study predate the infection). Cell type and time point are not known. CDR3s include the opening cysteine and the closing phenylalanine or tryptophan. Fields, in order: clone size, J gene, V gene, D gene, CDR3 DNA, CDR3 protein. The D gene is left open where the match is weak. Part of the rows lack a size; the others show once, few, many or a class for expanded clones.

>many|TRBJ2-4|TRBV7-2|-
TGTGCCAGCAGCCAGAAAACTCTAGCCAAAAACATTCAGTACTTC
CASSQKTLAKNIQYF
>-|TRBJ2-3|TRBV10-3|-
TGTGCCATCATGGCAGGGCCATACACAGATACGCAGTATTTT
CAIMAGPYTDTQYF
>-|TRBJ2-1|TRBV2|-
TGTGCCAGCAGTGTAATGGCCTATTGGGATGAGCAGTTCTTC
CASSVMAYWDEQFF
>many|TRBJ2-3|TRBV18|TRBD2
TGTGCCAGCTCACCAAGGATCCAGCGGGGGAACCCAGATACGCAGTATTTT
CASSPRIQRGNPDTQYF
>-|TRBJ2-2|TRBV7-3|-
TGTGCCAGCAGCTTAAAAGGGGGGCCCGGGGAGCTGTTTTTT
CASSLKGGPGELFF
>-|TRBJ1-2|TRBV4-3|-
TGCGCCAGCAGCCAAGATGCCGATCCACGGTTGGGCTACACCTTC
CASSQDADPRLGYTF
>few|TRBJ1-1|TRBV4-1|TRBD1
TGCGCCAGCAGCCAAGTTCGGGGGGACAGGGATGCTTTCTTT
CASSQVRGDRDAFF
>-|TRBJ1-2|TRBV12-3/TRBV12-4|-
TGTGCCAGCAGGCTCGACGGGAACTATGGCTACACCTTC
CASRLDGNYGYTF
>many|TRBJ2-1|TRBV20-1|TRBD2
TGCAGTGCTAGCCTAGCGGGGGTATACAATGAGCAGTTCTTC
CSASLAGVYNEQFF
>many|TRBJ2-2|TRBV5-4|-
TGTGCCAGCAGCTCCGTCGCCGGGGAGCTGTTTTTT
CASSSVAGELFF
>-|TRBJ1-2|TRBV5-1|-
TGCGCCAGCAGCTTGGAGACAGGCAACTTGGGGGGCTACACCTTC
CASSLETGNLGGYTF
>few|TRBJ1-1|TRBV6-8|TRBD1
TGTGCCAGCAGTGCGACAGGGGTGAACACTGAAGCTTTCTTT
CASSATGVNTEAFF